This T cell receptor (beta chain) was sequenced during a study of cytomegalovirus exposure and HLA in healthy donors. Worth noting for this clone: Antigen specificity is unknown.

V was trimmed by 9 bases and J by 7 bases, leaving 21 bases between them. The germline gives CDR1 LNHDA, CDR2 SQIVND (reference sequence). The CDR3 has 14 residues. General observations from the study: Listed as cytomegalovirus-associated were about 160 TCR beta chains. Many donors shared some public TCRs, even though most TCR sequences were rare. Three CMV-associated chains proved CMV antigen-specific in vitro. Researchers left out some V segments, among them TRBV6-2 and TRBV6-3, as indistinguishable.

It was with 60 Vbeta and 13 Jbeta primers that the PCR ran. Only in-frame clones appear in the TCRdb table, and some are missing; sequencing was by immunoSEQ multiplex PCR. This sample has about 110,000 clones; 65% to 80% occur once, and the top ten carry 5% to 8%. The V call is TRBV19, the J call TRBJ1-2; D unclear. The specimen was PBMCs. The TCR originated in a man aged 30 to 39 in good health and CMV-seropositive. CDR3 bases: TGTGCCAGGCCACCCCGGCACACGGGGTGTGGCTACACCTTC. Its translation: CARPPRHTGCGYTF.